This T cell receptor (beta chain) was found in a study of Ad26.COV2.S vaccination and SARS-CoV-2 variants (dated by TCRdb to the early 2020s). About the full investigation: Vaccine-arm donors came from COV1001, a multicentre, randomized, double-blind, placebo-controlled phase I-IIa trial of Ad26.COV2.S in healthy adults. Ad26.COV2.S was given intramuscularly at 5x10^10 or 1x10^11 viral particles, as a single shot or as two shots 56 days apart. Sequencing of the TCRbeta repertoire served to evaluate the specificity and breadth of SARS-CoV-2-reactive T cell receptors following Ad26.COV2.S vaccination. A total of some 30 samples were included in the TCR-sequenced set, comprising around 20 Ad26.COV2.S vaccine recipients, 5 placebo recipients and 8 SARS-CoV-2 convalescent individuals. Trial participants were randomized into five groups of five: low-dose or high-dose Ad26.COV2.S given once or twice, or placebo on both occasions. Investigators did not know the trial group allocation while performing experiments and assessing outcomes.

With respect to this clone: Its antigen has not been determined. Base-call qualities are not available, and no considerably larger clone is one nucleotide away.

The immunoSEQ Assay was used to sequence TCRbeta CDR3 regions. After extraction, genomic DNA underwent amplification by bias-controlled multiplex PCR, followed by high-throughput sequencing. As for the authors' bioinformatics: To quantify the absolute abundance of every unique TCRbeta CDR3 region, sequences were collapsed and filtered. T cell fraction was estimated by normalizing TCRbeta template counts to usable DNA, with usable DNA measured through amplification of reference genes found in all nucleated cells. Repertoire TCRs were annotated as SARS-CoV-2-specific when V gene, CDR3 amino acid sequence and J gene were exactly matched to a known reactive TCR set. MIRA supplied the reference SARS-CoV-2 TCR set, which was filtered for enrichment in COVID-19-positive ImmuneCODE repertoires so that public or cross-reactive TCRs were removed. Using the MIRA antigens, annotated TCRs were further analysed by specific ORF or by position within an ORF. Breadth was defined as annotated unique rearrangements over total unique productive rearrangements; depth was the summed frequency of those rearrangements. Group comparisons of TCR breadth used two-sided Wilcoxon rank-sum tests. The immuneACCESS repertoire file appears here via TCRdb, limited to in-frame rearrangements. These files lack a portion of the clones; in checked studies, under half of the deficit traces to unresolved V genes, and the cause of the others is not known. D and trimming come from the DNA, and the V and J calls and clone size come from that table. Counted in this sample were around 450,000 clones; 70% to 90% of them appeared once. Over 1.5% of the sample lies in the top ten.

The sample's treatment or condition label, decoded: some 20 received Ad26.COV2.S at low or high dose, single or two shots; about 5 received placebo; per-sample allocation not given. Repertoires of vaccine and placebo recipients were sequenced from samples taken on day 63 after the first injection. In Cohort 1b, 25 adults aged 18-55 years were enrolled at a single site in Boston, USA, between 29 July and 7 August 2020. As a vaccine, Ad26.COV2.S was a replication-incompetent adenovirus type 26 vector that expressed a prefusion-stabilized SARS-CoV-2 spike protein derived from the original Wuhan strain. The study at large found these results: It was noted by the authors that total T cell responses may have been underestimated by the TCR breadth and depth analyses. Non-spike TCR breadth was comparable between vaccine and placebo recipients, consistent with the vaccine containing only spike. The study was not powered to compare responses between vaccine doses or regimens. After vaccination, substantial breadth of spike-specific CD8+ and CD4+ T cell responses was reported. Ad26.COV2.S recipients had higher spike-specific TCR breadth than placebo recipients (P = 0.0014).

The source material was peripheral blood, sampled in a trial of Ad26.COV2.S vaccine versus placebo. The clonotype was recovered from a person between 18 and 65 years old who received the Ad26.COV2.S COVID-19 vaccine or a placebo.

The DNA sequence is given as TGTGCCAGCAGCTTCAGGGACCCTGGAAACACCATATATTTT. Its protein product is CASSFRDPGNTIYF. The chain is made from TRBV5-5 and TRBJ1-3; TRBD1 is a weak D gene call, 5 bases matching. V loses 2 bases of germline sequence and J loses 2 bases, and the interval between the two ends is 8 bases. The germline V gene (reference sequence) supplies CDR1 SGHKS and CDR2 YYEKEE. Including cysteine and phenylalanine, the CDR3 has 14 amino acids. CDR3 DNA is the only sequence kept; it has 42 bases, read in frame from the first base.